This T cell receptor beta chain was retrieved from a study of brain T cells in children with intractable seizures. The table came from immunoSEQ multiplex PCR; TCRdb's copy has only in-frame clones and leaves some out. Among 340,000 or so clones listed, roughly 92% were seen once. V lost 1 base and J 3 bases, leaving 10 bases between the germline ends. Germline V gene data show CDR1 as LGHNA and CDR2 as YNFKEQ. The CDR3 runs to 14 residues. The time point here: blood from clinic visit 5 months post-surgery; TSC patient then seizure free. The receptor was derived from a boy in the first two years of life with tuberous sclerosis and intractable seizures. The specimen comprised peripheral blood, sampled 4 to 5 months after surgery. The chain recombines TRBV4-2 with TRBJ2-7; a possible D gene is TRBD1 (5 bases). DNA for the CDR3: TGTGCCAGCAGCCAAGTACCGGACAACTACGAGCAGTACTTC. It specifies CASSQVPDNYEQYF.